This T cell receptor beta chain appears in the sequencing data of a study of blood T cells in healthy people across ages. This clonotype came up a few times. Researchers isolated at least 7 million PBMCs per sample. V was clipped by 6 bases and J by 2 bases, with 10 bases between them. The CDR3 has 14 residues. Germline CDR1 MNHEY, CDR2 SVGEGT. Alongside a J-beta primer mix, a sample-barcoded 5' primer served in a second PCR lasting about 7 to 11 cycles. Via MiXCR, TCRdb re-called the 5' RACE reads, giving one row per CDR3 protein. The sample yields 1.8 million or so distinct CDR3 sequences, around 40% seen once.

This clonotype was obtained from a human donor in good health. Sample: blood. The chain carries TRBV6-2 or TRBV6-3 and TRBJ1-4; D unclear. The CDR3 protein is CASRDIETNEKLFF. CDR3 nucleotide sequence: TGTGCCAGCAGGGATATTGAGACTAATGAAAAACTGTTTTTT.